The T cell receptor beta chain described here comes from a study of read filtering for tumor transcriptome and immune sequencing. The CDR3 sequence is 16 residues long. The V segment lost 0 bases and the J segment 2 bases; nucleotides outside the gene matches: 3. Germline lookup yields CDR1 SGHRS and CDR2 YFSETQ. This clonotype was observed at least ten times. Its antigen is not identified. The library was built from about 400 ng RNA with molecular barcoded adaptors for alpha/delta and beta/gamma chains. MiXCR, run by TCRdb on the reads, gives a single entry per CDR3 protein. The table has tens of thousands of distinct CDR3 sequences, over 11% seen once. General study findings and limits: Without single-read clonotypes, shared clonotype proportions correlated more between IR-seq and RNA-seq.

This TCR was sampled from a donor at least 40 years old with multiple myeloma. This chain connects TRBV5-1 to TRBJ2-5; 11 bases align to TRBD2. The sample comprised a population of CD138-negative cells sorted from bone marrow. The CDR3 spells CASSLAGTSGQETQYF. Written as DNA, the CDR3 is TGCGCCAGCAGCTTGGCCGGGACTAGCGGACAAGAGACCCAGTACTTC.